Shown below are 22 T cell receptor beta chains from a single sample sequenced in a study of shared clonotypes between healthy human individuals. Measured with immunoSEQ multiplex PCR; TCRdb has only the in-frame clones, and not every one. The repertoire has fewer than 1.4 million clones, about 84% of them found once; the top ten carry more than 0.55%. Sequenced: memory CD4+ T cells from PBMCs. Subset defined: CD45RA-negative fraction. The receptors come from a man younger than 30 in good health. Some clones in this sample may be carry-over from other donors' samples.

This clone has just a few counts. The rearrangement uses TRBV28 and TRBJ2-7; 11 positions agree with TRBD1. Per germline, CDR1 MDHEN and CDR2 SYDVKM. V lost 7 bases to trimming and J lost 4 bases; unmatched junction nucleotides: 6. This CDR3 is 14 amino acids long. The CDR3 nucleotides are TGTGCCAGCACCCCCGGGACAGGGGGATACGAGCAGTACTTC. It codes for CASTPGTGGYEQYF.

This rearrangement joins TRBV2 to TRBJ1-5; 11 positions agree with TRBD1. Germline loops: CDR1 SNHLY, CDR2 FYNNEI. The CDR3 covers 15 residues. J was trimmed by 6 bases and V by 7 bases; bases with no gene match: 8. This CDR3 is CASTTGQGARQPQHF. The CDR3 DNA follows: TGTGCCAGCACTACAGGACAGGGGGCGCGTCAGCCCCAGCATTTT.

The J gene is TRBJ2-7, the V gene TRBV2; the D is unclear. This CDR3 is built from 13 residues. Per germline, CDR1 SNHLY and CDR2 FYNNEI. The V gene lost 2 bases and the J gene lost 3 bases, with 8 bases spanning the gap. The CDR3 sequence is CASSESGFYEQYF. The CDR3 coding sequence is TGTGCCAGCAGTGAATCCGGGTTCTACGAGCAGTACTTC.

The chain joins TRBV2 to TRBJ1-1; D call uncertain. This CDR3 contains 13 residues. CDR1 SNHLY and CDR2 FYNNEI come from the germline V gene. The ends were cut back, 5 bases at V and 1 base at J, with 8 bases in the middle. As DNA, the CDR3 is TGTGCCAGCAGTTTACAGCAGAACACTGAAGCTTTCTTT. It codes for CASSLQQNTEAFF.

The gene calls are TRBV10-3 and TRBJ2-3, with D possibly being TRBD2 (5 bases). The germline V gene encodes CDR1 ENHRY and CDR2 SYGVKD. Trimming left V 3 bases short and J 2 bases short, with 12 bases between. The CDR3 extends over 15 amino acids. The CDR3, as DNA: TGTGCCATCAGTGACCCTAGCAGCTTCACAGATACGCAGTATTTT. Amino acid sequence: CAISDPSSFTDTQYF.

V and J are TRBV19 and TRBJ1-1; weak D call: TRBD1 (5 bases). The germline CDR1 and CDR2 sequences are LNHDA and SQIVND (reference sequence). The CDR3 runs 14 residues. Trimming left V 4 bases short and J 5 bases short, with 14 bases between. CDR3 in amino acids: CASSKVGQGTEAFF. Written as DNA, the CDR3 is TGTGCCAGTAGTAAAGTTGGACAAGGAACTGAAGCTTTCTTT.

In regard to this clone: This sequence is one base from a far larger clone and is likely a read error. The chain recombines TRBV7-9 with TRBJ1-5; the D is unclear. CDR3 length: 13 amino acids. The V gene's germline CDR1 is SEHNR and CDR2 FQNEAQ (reference sequence). CDR3 bases: TGTGCCTGCAGCGTTCTCGACGGCCAGCCCCAGCATTTT. Translated: CACSVLDGQPQHF.

On this clone: Possible read error: a much larger clone is one base away. The chain has TRBV14 and TRBJ2-5, with 7 positions matching TRBD1. This CDR3 spans 13 amino acids. The trim removed 6 bases at V and 2 bases at J, leaving 3 bases unmatched. Germline CDR1 is SGHDN and CDR2 is FVKESK. CDR3 DNA sequence: TGTGCCAGCAGTCGGGACAGACAAGAGACCCAGTACTTC. This encodes CASSRDRQETQYF.

In the case of this clone: The same CDR3 is also encoded by other DNA sequences in this sample. V is TRBV25-1 and J is TRBJ1-1, with 7 bases identical to TRBD1. Germline trimming cut 3 bases from V and 1 base from J; bases unmatched to any gene: 5. The CDR3 is made up of 15 amino acids. CDR1 is MGHDK and CDR2 is SYGVNS in the germline V gene. CDR3 loop: CASSEPRQGNTEAFF. The CDR3 nucleotides are TGTGCCAGCAGTGAGCCCCGACAGGGGAACACTGAAGCTTTCTTT.

This clone was recorded a few times. The chain recombines TRBV15 with TRBJ2-5; TRBD1 agrees at 10 bases. V lost 5 bases to trimming and J lost 2 bases; unmatched junction nucleotides: 5. This CDR3 spans 15 amino acids. In germline, CDR1 is LNHNV, CDR2 YYDKDF (reference sequence). Here the CDR3 reads CATSFWDRGQETQYF. DNA of the CDR3: TGTGCCACCAGCTTCTGGGACAGGGGACAAGAGACCCAGTACTTC. Filled out from reference TRBV15 and TRBJ2-5, the complete variable domain reads DAMVIQNPRYQVTQFGKPVTLSCSQTLNHNVMYWYQQKSSQAPKLLFHYYDKDFNNEADTPDNFQSRRPNTSFCFLDIRSPGLGDTAMYLCATSFWDRGQETQYFGPGTRLLVL.

Concerning this clone: Other DNA sequences in the sample encode the same CDR3. The chain couples TRBV2 to TRBJ1-3; the D is unclear. V shed 3 bases and J shed 3 bases, with 3 bases lying between them. The V gene's germline CDR1 is SNHLY and CDR2 FYNNEI. The CDR3 sequence is 12 residues long. The CDR3 DNA follows: TGTGCCAGCAGTGACAGTGGAAACACCATATATTTT. Translation: CASSDSGNTIYF.

As concerns this clone: Other nucleotide sequences in the sample specify the same CDR3. This rearrangement joins TRBV20-1 to TRBJ2-5; D call uncertain. V was pared by 6 bases and J by 1 base, with 6 bases between. Germline values: CDR1 DFQATT, CDR2 SNEGSKA (reference sequence). CDR3 length equals 11 residues. In DNA, the CDR3 is TGCAGTGCAAGCCCCCAAGAGACCCAGTACTTC. This encodes CSASPQETQYF.

The rearrangement uses TRBV5-1 and TRBJ2-2, with 7 bases lining up with TRBD1. The V and J ends lost 4 bases and 3 bases, in that order; junction bases with no gene match: 9. This CDR3 has 16 residues. The germline gives CDR1 SGHRS, CDR2 YFSETQ. CDR3 loop: CASSTRTGGYTGELFF. In DNA, the CDR3 is TGCGCCAGCAGCACCCGGACAGGAGGATACACCGGGGAGCTGTTTTTT.

V is TRBV6-1 and J is TRBJ2-1, with D perhaps TRBD1 or TRBD2 (5 bases each). The CDR3 is 15 residues long. Trimming cost V 4 bases and J 4 bases, with 14 bases left between them. Germline V gives CDR1 MNHNS, CDR2 SASEGT. The DNA of the CDR3 is TGTGCCAGCAGTGGCCCCGGGACCCTTTACAATGAGCAGTTCTTC. Protein product: CASSGPGTLYNEQFF.

This chain uses TRBV6-1 with TRBJ2-7, with TRBD2 matching 11 bases. Germline V CDR1 and CDR2: MNHNS, SASEGT. The CDR3 sequence is 12 residues long. J lost 6 bases, V lost 10 bases, and 5 bases had no gene match. In nucleotides, the CDR3 is TGTGCCACCCGACTAGCGGGAAGCGAGCAGTACTTC. Its translation: CATRLAGSEQYF.

This sequence joins TRBV5-4 and TRBJ2-5; D may match TRBD1 or TRBD2 (5 bases each). The V end lost 1 base, the J end lost 3 bases, and 13 bases lay between the germline ends. This CDR3 is built from 15 residues. Per germline, CDR1 SGHNT and CDR2 YYREEE (reference sequence). The CDR3 region is CASSLSGRLEETQYF. CDR3 nucleotide sequence: TGTGCCAGCAGCTTGTCGGGACGCCTTGAAGAGACCCAGTACTTC.

The chain uses TRBV7-3 and TRBJ1-2, with a tentative D call TRBD1 (6 bases). With 1 base removed from V and 5 bases from J, the gap between germline ends came to 14 bases. This CDR3 is 15 amino acids long. CDR1 and CDR2 (germline): SGHTA, FQGTGA. The chain's CDR3 is CASSLMTWGQYGYTF. The CDR3 nucleotides read TGTGCCAGCAGCTTAATGACCTGGGGACAATATGGCTACACCTTC.

The rearrangement links TRBV14 to TRBJ2-2; 10 nucleotides align to TRBD1. V shed 0 bases and J 3 bases; nucleotides not matched to a gene: 10. Germline loops: CDR1 SGHDN, CDR2 FVKESK. The CDR3 spans 19 residues. CDR3 DNA sequence: TGTGCCAGCAGCCAAGACCTCCTAGGACAGGGGGATGACACCGGGGAGCTGTTTTTT. Amino acid sequence: CASSQDLLGQGDDTGELFF.

V usage is TRBV19 and J usage is TRBJ1-5; no definite D call. V lost 6 bases to trimming and J lost 5 bases, with 17 bases between them. The CDR3 totals 15 residues. The germline V gene has CDR1 LNHDA and CDR2 SQIVND (reference sequence). The CDR3 here is CASSDRSQVHQPQHF. The CDR3 DNA is TGTGCCAGTAGCGATAGGTCGCAGGTCCATCAGCCCCAGCATTTT.

As regards this clone: This same CDR3 is encoded by further DNA sequences in the sample. The gene calls are TRBV27 and TRBJ1-6, with 9 bases lining up with TRBD1. Germline trimming cut 2 bases from V and 10 bases from J; bases unmatched to any gene: 3. CDR1 is MNHEY, CDR2 SMNVEV, per germline (reference sequence). The CDR3 length is 14 residues. In DNA form, the CDR3 reads TGTGCCAGCAGTTTAGACAGGGGGTACTCACCCCTCCACTTT. Translating gives CASSLDRGYSPLHF.

V usage is TRBV4-3 and J usage is TRBJ2-7; unclear D gene. V was clipped by 0 bases and J by 7 bases, with 16 bases between them. Germline V CDR1 and CDR2: LGHNA, YSLEER. The CDR3 consists of 15 residues. This chain's CDR3 is CASSQEVRASREQYF. CDR3 sequence (DNA): TGCGCCAGCAGCCAAGAGGTTCGGGCGTCTAGAGAGCAGTACTTC.

The V call is TRBV5-6, the J call TRBJ2-1; D tentatively fits TRBD1 or TRBD2 (6 bases each). Germline V CDR1 and CDR2: SGHDT, YYEEEE. Deletions cut 4 bases from V and 0 bases from J, with 17 bases between. The CDR3 contains 17 residues. This CDR3 reads CASSPTTGGSSYNEQFF. The CDR3 DNA is TGTGCCAGCAGCCCAACAACCGGGGGCAGCTCCTACAATGAGCAGTTCTTC. The entire variable domain, with the rest obtained from reference TRBV5-6 and TRBJ2-1, is as follows: DAGVTQSPTHLIKTRGQQVTLRCSPKSGHDTVSWYQQALGQGPQFIFQYYEEEERQRGNFPDRFSGHQFPNYSSELNVNALLLGDSALYLCASSPTTGGSSYNEQFFGPGTRLTVL.